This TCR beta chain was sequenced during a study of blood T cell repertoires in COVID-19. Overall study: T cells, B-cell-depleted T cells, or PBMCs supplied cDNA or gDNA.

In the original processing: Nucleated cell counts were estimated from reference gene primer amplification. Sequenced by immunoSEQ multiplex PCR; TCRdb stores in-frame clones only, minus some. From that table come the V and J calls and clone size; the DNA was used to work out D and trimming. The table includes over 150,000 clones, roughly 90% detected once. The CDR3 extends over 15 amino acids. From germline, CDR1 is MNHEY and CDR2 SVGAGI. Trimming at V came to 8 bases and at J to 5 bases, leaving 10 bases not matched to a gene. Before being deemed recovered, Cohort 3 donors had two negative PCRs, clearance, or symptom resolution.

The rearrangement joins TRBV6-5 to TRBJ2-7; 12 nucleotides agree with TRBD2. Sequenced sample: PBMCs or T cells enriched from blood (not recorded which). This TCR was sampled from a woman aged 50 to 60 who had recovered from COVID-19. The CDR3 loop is CASSASGRVVHEQYF. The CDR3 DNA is TGTGCCAGCTCTGCTAGCGGGAGGGTCGTCCACGAGCAGTACTTC.